This T cell receptor beta chain was sequenced in a study of spatial heterogeneity in lung cancer. TCRdb called the 5' RACE reads again in MiXCR, with one record for every CDR3 protein. The data contain tens of thousands of distinct CDR3 sequences, roughly 9.7% of them seen just once; the ten biggest clones take up approximately 21%. This CDR3 region has 15 residues. Germline values: CDR1 MNHNS, CDR2 SASEGT. The trim removed 4 bases at V and 3 bases at J, leaving 5 bases unmatched. There are a few counts of this clonotype. Noted time point: blood at routine non-recurrence follow-up after resection. This chain uses TRBV6-1 with TRBJ1-5, with 8 bases matching TRBD1. The clonotype originates from a male donor with early-stage non-small cell lung cancer. The specimen was PBMCs, collected at follow-up. The CDR3 DNA reads as TGTGCCAGCAGTGGCCGGGACAGGTTCAATCAGCCCCAGCATTTT. Amino acids: CASSGRDRFNQPQHF.